Listed here is a single T cell receptor (beta chain). Its antigen is still unknown. The data derive from a study of T cell responses to AZD1222 COVID-19 vaccine. General study points: Close to half of spike-specific TCRs reportedly recognize unmutated variant regions. The peak T cell response came first, and repertoires were sampled only after it. The sample set comprised mostly white British donors with more females, and clonal diversity was possibly underestimated.

This CDR3 contains 13 residues. The J segment lost 4 bases and the V segment lost 0 bases, leaving 2 bases of the junction unmatched. Germline loops: CDR1 GTSNPN, CDR2 SVGIG (reference sequence). Profiling relied on immunoSEQ multiplex PCR, and the TCRdb table lists in-frame clones only, not all of them. The sample shows 85,000 to 100,000 clones, 85% to 90% of them seen only once. This clonotype was obtained from an adult who received the AZD1222 COVID-19 vaccine. The sample consisted of peripheral blood, taken 28 days after the second AZD1222 dose. The rearrangement links TRBV30 to TRBJ2-5, with 7 bases fitting TRBD1. Written as DNA, the CDR3 is TGTGCCTGGAGTGTCAAGGGGGCAGAGACCCAGTACTTC. It encodes CAWSVKGAETQYF.